This TCR beta chain appears in the sequencing data of a study of T and B cells in COVID-19 patients. Each TRB amplification used about 230-550 ng of genomic DNA from blood. TRB rearrangements were amplified by multiplex PCR with BIOMED2 TRB-A/B primers. TCRdb re-derived calls from the multiplex PCR reads in MiXCR, one entry per CDR3 protein. The table records more than 20,000 distinct CDR3 sequences, roughly 33% of them present only once. This clonotype has just a few counts. The sample comprised blood. The receptor was derived from a human donor who had recovered from COVID-19.

The DNA of the CDR3 is TGTGCCAGCAGGTGGACTAGCGGAAACCAGAAAGAGACCCAGTACTTC. Amino acid sequence: CASRWTSGNQKETQYF. The V and J genes are TRBV12-3 or TRBV12-4 and TRBJ2-5, with 10 bases that match TRBD2. Trimming cost V 6 bases and J 3 bases; bases outside gene matches: 10. The CDR3 is 16 amino acids.